The sequence of this TCR beta chain was determined in a study of OX40 agonist ivuxolimab in advanced cancers. On the study more broadly: At roughly 80% male, the cohort had a mean age of approximately 60 years, ranging from about 23 to 79.

Repertoires were generated with immunoSEQ multiplex PCR, while TCRdb's copy carries only in-frame clones and drops some. The sample yields about 80,000 clones, approximately 88% seen once. Germline CDR1 is MGHRA and CDR2 is YSYEKL. The ends were cut back, 0 bases at V and 2 bases at J, with 8 bases in the middle. There are 14 residues in the CDR3. This TCR was recovered from an adult with an advanced solid tumor such as melanoma, head and neck, liver or kidney cancer. This material consisted of CD4+ or CD8+ T cells sorted from blood, taken in a trial of the OX40 agonist ivuxolimab. The chain joins TRBV4-1 to TRBJ2-7; weak D call: TRBD1 (6 bases). The CDR3 nucleotides are TGCGCCAGCAGCCAAGAGCAGGGGCCCTACGAGCAGTACTTC. Translated: CASSQEQGPYEQYF.